A single sample gave rise to the 19 T cell receptor beta chains below, sequenced in a study of T-cell memory formation after mild COVID-19. TCRdb processed the 5' RACE reads anew with MiXCR; each CDR3 protein has one entry. The repertoire holds around 420,000 distinct CDR3 sequences, with 20% to 25% as singletons. The sequenced material came from PBMCs or a T cell subset sorted from them (not recorded which). The receptors derive from an adult woman who had mild COVID-19 (a few samples of this study predate the infection). Cell type and time point are not known.

This clonotype was counted only a few times. This chain joins TRBV29-1 and TRBJ2-7; 9 bases align to TRBD1. The CDR3 consists of 16 residues. The germline V gene encodes CDR1 SQVTM and CDR2 ANQGSEA. Trimming at V came to 0 bases and at J to 1 base, leaving 7 bases not matched to a gene. CDR3 nucleotide sequence: TGCAGCGTTGAAGAAAAACAGGGGGCATATTCCTACGAGCAGTACTTC. This encodes CSVEEKQGAYSYEQYF.

CDR3 nucleotides: TGTGCCAGCAGTTCAACAGGTCTGCGGTCCTATGGCTACACCTTC. As protein: CASSSTGLRSYGYTF. The J gene is TRBJ1-2, the V gene TRBV27, with a tentative D call TRBD1 (5 bases). The ends were cut back, 4 bases at V and 4 bases at J, with 16 bases in the middle. Germline V gene lookup returns CDR1 MNHEY and CDR2 SMNVEV (reference sequence). This CDR3 is 15 amino acids long.

This clonotype was recorded a few times. Mismatch with germline at one junction end may stem from a read error. The chain recombines TRBV12-3 or TRBV12-4 with TRBJ2-7, with D perhaps matching TRBD1 (6 bases). There are 13 residues in the CDR3. CDR3 nucleotide sequence: TGTGCCAGCAGTTTCGGGACAAGTTACGAGCAGCACTTC. Its translation is CASSFGTSYEQHF.

There are a few counts of this clonotype. The chain recombines TRBV3-1 with TRBJ2-2, with no clear D. Looked up from germline, CDR1 is LGHDT and CDR2 is YNNKEL (reference sequence). Deletions cut 3 bases from V and 4 bases from J, with 6 bases between. The CDR3 is 13 residues long. The CDR3 protein is CASSHESTGELFF. CDR3 DNA: TGTGCCAGCAGCCACGAGAGCACCGGGGAGCTGTTTTTT. The entire variable domain, with the rest obtained from reference TRBV3-1 and TRBJ2-2, is as follows: DTAVSQTPKYLVTQMGNDKSIKCEQNLGHDTMYWYKQDSKKFLKIMFSYNNKELIINETVPNRFSPKSPDKAHLNLHINSLELGDSAVYFCASSHESTGELFFGEGSRLTVL.

This clonotype was found many times. This chain links TRBV7-9 with TRBJ2-7; TRBD1 agrees at 8 bases. Germline assignment: CDR1 SEHNR and CDR2 FQNEAQ (reference sequence). The ends lost 4 bases at V and 3 bases at J; junction bases unmatched: 8. The CDR3 runs to 15 residues. CDR3 nucleotide sequence: TGTGCCAGCAGCTCACCGGGACAGGCTTTCTACGAGCAGTACTTC. It specifies CASSSPGQAFYEQYF.

This clonotype occurred many times. The chain couples TRBV6-2 or TRBV6-3 to TRBJ2-1; no firm D call. This CDR3 contains 13 residues. The germline V gene encodes CDR1 MNHEY and CDR2 SVGEGT. Trimming left V 0 bases short and J 1 base short, with 1 base between. The CDR3 sequence: CASSYSSYNEQFF. The CDR3, as DNA: TGTGCCAGCAGTTACTCTTCCTACAATGAGCAGTTCTTC.

The V call is TRBV7-2, the J call TRBJ1-1; 7 bases fit TRBD1. Trimming cost V 3 bases and J 1 base; bases outside gene matches: 5. Germline CDR1 and CDR2: SGHTA and FQGNSA. This CDR3 is 15 amino acids long. The CDR3 sequence is CASSFDRVANTEAFF. In DNA form, the CDR3 reads TGTGCCAGCAGCTTCGACAGGGTCGCGAACACTGAAGCTTTCTTT.

This chain links TRBV9 with TRBJ1-2, with a possible D match to TRBD1 (5 bases). Germline V gives CDR1 SGDLS, CDR2 YYNGEE. This CDR3 is built from 13 residues. The germline V and J ends were trimmed by 0 bases and 4 bases, with 7 bases remaining between them. In DNA form, the CDR3 reads TGTGCCAGCAGCGTAGATCAGGGCTATGGCTACACCTTC. It codes for CASSVDQGYGYTF. Supplemented by reference TRBV9 and TRBJ1-2, the full variable domain reads DSGVTQTPKHLITATGQRVTLRCSPRSGDLSVYWYQQSLDQGLQFLIQYYNGEERAKGNILERFSAQQFPDLHSELNLSSLELGDSALYFCASSVDQGYGYTFGSGTRLTVV.

This clonotype was observed a few times. The rearrangement links TRBV7-2 to TRBJ2-1, with 7 positions matching TRBD2. CDR1 SGHTA and CDR2 FQGNSA come from the germline V gene. The CDR3 is 21 residues long. Germline trimming cut 3 bases from V and 0 bases from J; bases unmatched to any gene: 20. CDR3: CASSLDALLVGGTPSYNEQFF. CDR3 bases: TGTGCCAGCAGCTTGGACGCTTTACTAGTCGGGGGGACCCCCTCCTACAATGAGCAGTTCTTC.

This rearrangement joins TRBV9 to TRBJ2-2; no definite D call. Trimming pared 2 bases from V and 6 bases from J, leaving 8 bases between. This CDR3 is 13 amino acids long. Germline V CDR1 and CDR2: SGDLS, YYNGEE. CDR3: CASSVVTAGELFF. In DNA form, the CDR3 reads TGTGCCAGCAGCGTGGTGACTGCCGGGGAGCTGTTTTTT.

V usage is TRBV6-5 and J usage is TRBJ1-1; D ambiguous. Germline V gene sequence: CDR1 MNHEY, CDR2 SVGAGI. The CDR3 length is 14 residues. V was shortened by 10 bases and J by 0 bases, with 15 bases between the two germline ends. The CDR3 nucleotides are TGTGCCACCAACGAAGGACCGATGAACACTGAAGCTTTCTTT. Translation gives CATNEGPMNTEAFF.

This clonotype has only a few counts. CDR3 loop: CASSRFVTGTARTGELFF. The DNA for the CDR3 is TGTGCCAGCAGCCGATTCGTCACCGGGACAGCCAGGACCGGGGAGCTGTTTTTT. The chain links TRBV5-5 to TRBJ2-2, with 7 bases aligning to TRBD1. There are 18 residues in the CDR3. With V trimmed by 4 bases and J by 5 bases, 17 bases remained unmatched. Per the germline V gene, CDR1 is SGHKS and CDR2 is YYEKEE (reference sequence). The full variable domain, in which reference TRBV5-5 and TRBJ2-2 provide the parts outside the CDR3, is DAGVTQSPTHLIKTRGQQVTLRCSPISGHKSVSWYQQVLGQGPQFIFQYYEKEERGRGNFPDRFSARQFPNYSSELNVNALLLGDSALYLCASSRFVTGTARTGELFFGEGSRLTVL.

This clonotype was seen only a few times. This sequence joins TRBV9 and TRBJ2-5; D might be TRBD1 (7 bases). Germline CDR1 reads SGDLS; CDR2 reads YYNGEE. This CDR3 spans 15 amino acids. V dropped 3 bases and J dropped 6 bases, with 18 bases sitting between them. Here the CDR3 DNA reads TGTGCCAGCAGCGCCTCAGGGGGGCACAGCCAGACCCAGTACTTC. Its translation is CASSASGGHSQTQYF.

The count of this clonotype is one. The V and J genes are TRBV5-1 and TRBJ1-6, with no clear D. The germline V gene encodes CDR1 SGHRS and CDR2 YFSETQ. V lost 3 bases, J lost 14 bases, and 9 bases lay in between. This CDR3 region has 11 residues. The CDR3 DNA sequence: TGCGCCAGCAGCTCGGGCGGGGCCCTCCACTTT. This encodes CASSSGGALHF.

This clonotype has more than one count but fewer than ten. The chain uses TRBV6-5 and TRBJ1-1; 7 nucleotides line up with TRBD1. CDR3 length equals 12 residues. Germline assignment: CDR1 MNHEY and CDR2 SVGAGI. Trimming cost V 2 bases and J 8 bases; bases outside gene matches: 2. DNA of the CDR3: TGTGCCAGCAGTTACGAGGGACAGGAAGCTTTCTTT. This translates into CASSYEGQEAFF.

The rearrangement joins TRBV5-1 to TRBJ1-1; the match to TRBD1 covers 8 bases. The CDR3 loop spans 17 amino acids. V was pared by 0 bases and J by 4 bases, with 11 bases of the junction left unmatched. Germline CDR1 and CDR2: SGHRS and YFSETQ. CDR3 DNA sequence: TGCGCCAGCAGCTTGGGGGCAGGGGGCGTTTTGGCCACTGAAGCTTTCTTT. This gives the protein CASSLGAGGVLATEAFF. The full variable domain, with the rest looked up from reference TRBV5-1 and TRBJ1-1, is KAGVTQTPRYLIKTRGQQVTLSCSPISGHRSVSWYQQTPGQGLQFLFEYFSETQRNKGNFPGRFSGRQFSNSRSEMNVSTLELGDSALYLCASSLGAGGVLATEAFFGQGTRLTVV.

This chain links TRBV11-3 with TRBJ2-1, with 9 bases aligning to TRBD2. Per germline, CDR1 SGHNT and CDR2 YENEEA. The CDR3 contains 14 residues. J gave up 8 bases and V 5 bases, and 7 bases lay outside the gene matches. The CDR3 reads CASSPSGIIDEQFF. CDR3 coding DNA: TGTGCCAGCAGCCCTAGCGGGATCATTGATGAGCAGTTCTTC.

The rearrangement joins TRBV2 to TRBJ2-2, with D possibly TRBD1 on 5 matching bases. Trimming took off 6 bases at V and 9 bases at J, with 14 bases between the two ends. Germline V lookup: CDR1 SNHLY, CDR2 FYNNEI. This CDR3 contains 13 residues. The CDR3 loop is CASSAGYLRELFF. The CDR3 DNA is TGTGCCAGCAGCGCAGGGTATTTGAGGGAGCTGTTTTTT.

This clonotype was seen a handful of times. The chain employs TRBV29-1 and TRBJ2-1; maybe TRBD2 (5 bases). Germline CDR1 and CDR2: SQVTM and ANQGSEA. This CDR3 region has 12 residues. The V end lost 3 bases, the J end lost 9 bases, and 12 bases lay between the germline ends. The CDR3 bases are TGCAGCGTTGAGGCCCGGGATGCTGAGCAGTTCTTC. Translating gives CSVEARDAEQFF.